Below, 26 T cell receptor beta chains from the same sample are listed, as sequenced in a study of CD8 T cells in Susac syndrome. A quantity of roughly 0.5 to 1 ug RNA underwent reverse transcription using random hexamers. In TCRdb, the immunoSEQ multiplex PCR reads were re-called with MiXCR into one record per CDR3 protein. Of 120,000 or so distinct CDR3 sequences listed, less than 95% are singletons. The sample taken for sequencing was CD4+ T cells from PBMCs. These receptors were collected from a human donor in good health.

V gene TRBV6-5 combines with J gene TRBJ1-2; no firm D call. This CDR3 comprises 12 residues. Germline assignment: CDR1 MNHEY and CDR2 SVGAGI. The germline V and J ends were trimmed by 3 bases and 10 bases, with 12 bases remaining between them. The CDR3 nucleotides are TGTGCCAGCAGTTATCAAGGGTCGGTCTACACCTTC. As protein: CASSYQGSVYTF.

The V call is TRBV30, the J call TRBJ1-5; the match to TRBD1 covers 9 bases. Germline V CDR1 and CDR2: GTSNPN, SVGIG (reference sequence). CDR3 length: 18 residues. The V and J ends lost 1 base and 0 bases, in that order; junction bases with no gene match: 10. The DNA of the CDR3 is TGTGCCTGGAGTGCCCGGGACAGGGACTTCTATAGCAATCAGCCCCAGCATTTT. It codes for CAWSARDRDFYSNQPQHF. Combining the CDR3 with reference TRBV30 and TRBJ1-5 gives the whole variable domain SQTIHQWPATLVQPVGSPLSLECTVEGTSNPNLYWYRQAAGRGLQLLFYSVGIGQISSEVPQNLSASRPQDRQFILSSKKLLLSDSGFYLCAWSARDRDFYSNQPQHFGDGTRLSIL.

This chain uses TRBV7-9 with TRBJ2-7, with D perhaps matching TRBD1 (6 bases). The length of the CDR3 is 15 residues. V was clipped by 4 bases and J by 7 bases, with 20 bases between them. Germline assignment: CDR1 SEHNR and CDR2 FQNEAQ (reference sequence). DNA for the CDR3: TGTGCCAGCAGCTCCCTCGACAGGACTTCTAAGGAGCAGTACTTC. The encoded protein is CASSSLDRTSKEQYF. The variable domain in full, with the rest retrieved from reference TRBV7-9 and TRBJ2-7, is DTGVSQNPRHKITKRGQNVTFRCDPISEHNRLYWYRQTLGQGPEFLTYFQNEAQLEKSRLLSDRFSAERPKGSFSTLEIQRTEQGDSAMYLCASSSLDRTSKEQYFGPGTRLTVT.

This chain joins TRBV6-4 and TRBJ1-1, with D maybe TRBD1 (6 bases). The CDR3 spans 13 residues. Germline V gene data show CDR1 as MRHNA and CDR2 as SNTAGT. Trimming took 6 bases from V and 5 from J, leaving 13 bases between them. The CDR3 DNA follows: TGTGCCAGCAGCGCCGAAGGGGGGACTGAAGCTTTCTTT. Translation: CASSAEGGTEAFF.

This chain uses TRBV4-3 with TRBJ2-3; TRBD2 aligns across 14 bases. J lost 0 bases, V lost 0 bases, and 8 bases had no gene match. The CDR3 loop spans 20 amino acids. Germline V lookup: CDR1 LGHNA, CDR2 YSLEER. CDR3 sequence reads: CASSQDLGTSGRTSTDTQYF. The DNA of the CDR3 is TGCGCCAGCAGCCAAGATCTAGGGACTAGCGGGAGAACTAGCACAGATACGCAGTATTTT.

The chain joins TRBV6-5 to TRBJ2-5; tentative D call: TRBD1 (6 bases). This CDR3 comprises 17 residues. Germline CDR1 and CDR2: MNHEY and SVGAGI. Trimming pared 2 bases from V and 0 bases from J, leaving 16 bases between. The CDR3: CASSYGRDTMYQETQYF. As DNA, the CDR3 is TGTGCCAGCAGTTACGGAAGGGACACCATGTACCAAGAGACCCAGTACTTC.

This clonotype was seen once. The rearrangement uses TRBV20-1 and TRBJ2-7; D remains ambiguous. V lost 6 bases and J 1 base, leaving 7 bases between the germline ends. The CDR3 runs to 11 residues. Germline CDR1 DFQATT, CDR2 SNEGSKA (reference sequence). As DNA, the CDR3 is TGCAGTGCAGTCTATTCCTACGAGCAGTACTTC. This encodes CSAVYSYEQYF.

V gene TRBV19 combines with J gene TRBJ1-5; D uncertain. V lost 4 bases to trimming and J lost 5 bases, with 9 bases between them. Germline V CDR1 and CDR2: LNHDA, SQIVND (reference sequence). The CDR3 sequence is 13 residues long. The CDR3: CASSREPDQPQHF. The CDR3 region has the DNA TGTGCCAGTAGTAGGGAGCCCGATCAGCCCCAGCATTTT.

In this sample, this clonotype turned up once. The chain employs TRBV30 and TRBJ2-5; 8 nucleotides agree with TRBD2. CDR3 length equals 13 residues. CDR1 and CDR2 (germline): GTSNPN, SVGIG (reference sequence). The V and J ends lost 2 bases and 4 bases, in that order; junction bases with no gene match: 3. The CDR3 is CAWSPRGGETQYF. CDR3 in DNA: TGTGCCTGGAGTCCCCGGGGGGGAGAGACCCAGTACTTC.

In this sample, this clonotype turned up once. The chain couples TRBV30 to TRBJ1-2, with 8 bases matching TRBD1. This CDR3 contains 16 residues. Per the germline V gene, CDR1 is GTSNPN and CDR2 is SVGIG (reference sequence). J lost 2 bases, V lost 4 bases, and 12 bases had no gene match. CDR3 in amino acids: CAWTRTGGTTNYGYTF. CDR3 DNA: TGTGCCTGGACACGAACAGGGGGGACAACAAACTATGGCTACACCTTC.

V and J are TRBV29-1 and TRBJ1-2; weak D call: TRBD1 (5 bases). V dropped 7 bases and J dropped 6 bases, with 15 bases sitting between them. Germline V CDR1 and CDR2: SQVTM, ANQGSEA. The CDR3 is 12 residues long. The CDR3 DNA reads TGCAGCGCCCGACGGGGGATAGATGGCTACACCTTC. It is translated as CSARRGIDGYTF.

The V and J genes are TRBV7-9 and TRBJ1-6; D may be TRBD1 (6 bases). Trimming took off 2 bases at V and 9 bases at J, with 11 bases between the two ends. The CDR3 length is 14 residues. Germline V CDR1 and CDR2: SEHNR, FQNEAQ (reference sequence). CDR3 coding DNA: TGTGCCAGCAGCTTAAGCCAGGGGAGTTCACCCCTCCACTTT. Translating gives CASSLSQGSSPLHF.

The chain is built from TRBV29-1 and TRBJ2-3, with TRBD2 as a possible D gene (5 bases). The germline V and J ends were trimmed by 3 bases and 0 bases, with 10 bases remaining between them. Germline V gives CDR1 SQVTM, CDR2 ANQGSEA. This CDR3 has 14 amino acids. The CDR3 protein is CSVDGAASTDTQYF. The CDR3 bases are TGCAGCGTTGACGGAGCGGCTAGCACAGATACGCAGTATTTT.

The chain joins TRBV10-1 to TRBJ2-5, with 9 nucleotides matching TRBD1. In germline, CDR1 is WNHNN, CDR2 SYGVQD (reference sequence). V trimming: 5 bases; J trimming: 1 base; junction bases outside the gene matches: 5. This CDR3 comprises 15 residues. CDR3 sequence reads: CASSPGTGIQETQYF. The CDR3 nucleotides read TGCGCCAGCAGTCCAGGGACAGGGATCCAAGAGACCCAGTACTTC.

The rearrangement uses TRBV7-8 and TRBJ1-6; D unresolved. This CDR3 has 16 amino acids. Germline V lookup: CDR1 SGHVS, CDR2 FQNEAQ. Trimming removed 7 bases at V and 9 bases at J, with 22 bases between. As DNA, the CDR3 is TGTGCCAGCACCAATCAGCGGGTTTCCCCAGGTTCACCCCTCCACTTT. Its translation is CASTNQRVSPGSPLHF.

The chain has TRBV30 and TRBJ2-2; 7 bases are a match to TRBD2. The CDR3 length is 13 residues. J was trimmed by 1 base and V by 6 bases; bases with no gene match: 2. The germline CDR1 and CDR2 sequences are GTSNPN and SVGIG (reference sequence). The CDR3 spells CACWEGNTGELFF. CDR3 sequence (DNA): TGTGCCTGTTGGGAGGGGAACACCGGGGAGCTGTTTTTT.

V usage is TRBV5-6 and J usage is TRBJ2-2; D ambiguous. CDR1 SGHDT and CDR2 YYEEEE come from the germline V gene. Trimming shortened V by 7 bases and J by 6 bases, and 16 bases separated the two germline ends. The CDR3 has 14 amino acids. The CDR3 DNA sequence: TGTGCCAGCGATACGTCGCTGGTTCCCGGGGAGCTGTTTTTT. Translation gives CASDTSLVPGELFF. Using reference TRBV5-6 and TRBJ2-2 for the parts outside the CDR3, the full variable domain is DAGVTQSPTHLIKTRGQQVTLRCSPKSGHDTVSWYQQALGQGPQFIFQYYEEEERQRGNFPDRFSGHQFPNYSSELNVNALLLGDSALYLCASDTSLVPGELFFGEGSRLTVL.

This clonotype was detected only once. J is TRBJ1-1 and V is TRBV6-2 or TRBV6-3; unclear D gene. The length of the CDR3 is 14 residues. In germline, CDR1 is MNHEY, CDR2 SVGEGT. Trimming pared 0 bases from V and 1 base from J, leaving 6 bases between. CDR3 in amino acids: CASSYSLSNTEAFF. DNA of the CDR3: TGTGCCAGCAGTTACTCGCTATCGAACACTGAAGCTTTCTTT.

This clonotype was detected once. V and J are TRBV19 and TRBJ1-5; TRBD1 agrees at 7 bases. The germline CDR1 and CDR2 sequences are LNHDA and SQIVND (reference sequence). The CDR3 consists of 15 residues. With 7 bases clipped from V and 5 bases from J, the junction kept 11 bases outside the gene matches. CDR3 DNA: TGTGCCAGTATGGCCAGACAGGGACGCGATCAGCCCCAGCATTTT. Its protein is CASMARQGRDQPQHF.

V gene TRBV6-4 combines with J gene TRBJ2-1; 8 bases line up with TRBD2. Trimming took 5 bases from V and 7 from J; bases not matched to a gene: 4. Germline lookup yields CDR1 MRHNA and CDR2 SNTAGT. The CDR3 is 13 amino acids. The chain's CDR3 is CASSNLAGNEQFF. CDR3 DNA: TGTGCCAGCAGTAACTTAGCGGGGAATGAGCAGTTCTTC.

The rearrangement links TRBV7-9 to TRBJ1-1, with D possibly being TRBD1 (5 bases). From germline, CDR1 is SEHNR and CDR2 FQNEAQ (reference sequence). The germline V and J ends were trimmed by 5 bases and 6 bases, with 16 bases remaining between them. The CDR3 is made up of 14 amino acids. The CDR3 DNA reads TGTGCCAGCAGCCCCTTGGGGGTAGGCGCTGAAGCTTTCTTT. Protein: CASSPLGVGAEAFF.

The chain has TRBV6-5 and TRBJ2-4; 11 nucleotides line up with TRBD1. The CDR3 runs 15 residues. J lost 8 bases, V lost 2 bases, and 5 bases had no gene match. Germline CDR1 is MNHEY and CDR2 is SVGAGI. The CDR3 spells CASSYGDRGVDIQYF. In DNA form, the CDR3 reads TGTGCCAGCAGTTACGGGGACAGGGGGGTCGACATTCAGTACTTC.

CDR3 sequence: CASSLMTGAYYEQYF. The DNA of the CDR3 is TGTGCCAGTAGTCTGATGACAGGGGCCTACTACGAGCAGTACTTC. The rearrangement links TRBV19 to TRBJ2-7; 8 positions match TRBD1. The CDR3 totals 15 residues. The V gene's germline CDR1 is LNHDA and CDR2 SQIVND (reference sequence). With 5 bases clipped from V and 3 bases from J, the junction kept 9 bases outside the gene matches.

This clonotype was detected only once. The V call is TRBV13, the J call TRBJ2-7; 8 bases line up with TRBD1. Germline V gene lookup returns CDR1 PRHDT and CDR2 FYEKMQ (reference sequence). The CDR3 is 14 amino acids. V shed 5 bases and J 3 bases; nucleotides not matched to a gene: 6. The CDR3 DNA is TGTGCCAGCAGCGCGAGGACAGGGATCTACGAGCAGTACTTC. Its translation: CASSARTGIYEQYF.

This rearrangement joins TRBV7-2 to TRBJ1-6; D is unclear. Germline CDR1 is SGHTA and CDR2 is FQGNSA. Trimming removed 8 bases from V and 13 bases from J, with 15 bases in between. The CDR3 totals 12 residues. The CDR3 region is CASAHRGSPLHF. CDR3 in DNA: TGTGCCAGCGCTCATCGGGGTTCGCCCCTCCACTTT.

J is TRBJ2-2 and V is TRBV12-3 or TRBV12-4, with 8 positions matching TRBD1. V shed 8 bases, J shed 5 bases, and the junction held 10 bases outside the gene matches. The CDR3 sequence is 15 residues long. The DNA of the CDR3 is TGTGCCAGCCTCTCCCCAGGGGGCAGAACCGGGGAGCTGTTTTTT. Encoded protein: CASLSPGGRTGELFF.